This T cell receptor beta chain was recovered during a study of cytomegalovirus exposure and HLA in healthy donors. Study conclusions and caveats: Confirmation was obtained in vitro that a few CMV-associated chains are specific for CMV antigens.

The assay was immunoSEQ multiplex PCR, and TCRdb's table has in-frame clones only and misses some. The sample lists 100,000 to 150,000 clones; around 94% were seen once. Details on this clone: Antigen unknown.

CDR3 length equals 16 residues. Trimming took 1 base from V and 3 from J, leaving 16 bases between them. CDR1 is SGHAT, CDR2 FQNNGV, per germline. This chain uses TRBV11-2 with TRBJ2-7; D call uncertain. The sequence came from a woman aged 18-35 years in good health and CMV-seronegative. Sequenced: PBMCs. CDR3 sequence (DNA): TGTGCCAGCAGCTTAGGGGTGTACGGCGGTTACTACGAGCAGTACTTC. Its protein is CASSLGVYGGYYEQYF. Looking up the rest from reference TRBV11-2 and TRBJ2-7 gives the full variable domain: EAGVAQSPRYKIIEKRQSVAFWCNPISGHATLYWYQQILGQGPKLLIQFQNNGVVDDSQLPKDRFSAERLKGVDSTLKIQPAKLEDSAVYLCASSLGVYGGYYEQYFGPGTRLTVT.